This TCR beta chain was obtained from a study of blood T cell repertoires in COVID-19. Study overall: Acute-phase and convalescent COVID-19 samples originated in the United States, Italy and Spain. PBMCs, B-cell-depleted T cells, or T cells were the source of the cDNA or gDNA that made up the material.

Per the original data handling: Estimation of nucleated cell counts was performed using reference gene primer amplification. Measured with immunoSEQ multiplex PCR; TCRdb has only the in-frame clones, and not every one. V and J calls and clone size are given by that table; D and trimming were obtained from the DNA. The data show under 200,000 clones, with around 82% seen just once and 9.8% held by the top ten. V was pared by 5 bases and J by 7 bases, with 13 bases between. The CDR3 spans 14 residues. CDR1 is SGHDT and CDR2 is YYEEEE in the germline V gene. This receptor was identified in a woman older than 75 with acute or convalescent COVID-19. The material sequenced was peripheral blood. This sequence joins TRBV5-6 and TRBJ1-6; D perhaps matches TRBD1 (6 bases). The DNA of the CDR3 is TGTGCCAGCAGTTACACAGGGCGGAATTCACCCCTCCACTTT. This gives the protein CASSYTGRNSPLHF.